These T cell receptor beta chains were read from a single sample in a study of T cells in localized non-small cell lung cancer. Using immunoSEQ multiplex PCR, the repertoire was profiled, and TCRdb retains in-frame clones only, with some absent. The data show tens of thousands of clones, 70% to 90% seen once. The source was peripheral blood, collected before any cancer treatment. The receptors derive from a man between 18 and 49 years old with stage I lung adenocarcinoma. Each CDR3 is given with its conserved first and last residue. D genes are given only for firm matches. Size is stated for part of the rows, as once, few or many counts, or as a class when the clone is expanded.

J gene,clone size,D gene,V gene,CDR3 DNA,CDR3 protein
TRBJ2-2,NA,NA,TRBV14,TGTGCCAGCAGCCAAGGAATGGGGCCGAACACCGGGGAGCTGTTTTTT,CASSQGMGPNTGELFF
TRBJ1-2,few,TRBD1,TRBV7-9,TGTGCCAGCAGCTTACTGCCTTGGGACAGCGCATCGCTAAACTATGGCTACACCTTC,CASSLLPWDSASLNYGYTF
TRBJ1-4,NA,NA,TRBV10-3,TGTGCCATCAAAGGTAACGGGGGTCATCCAACTAATGAAAAACTGTTTTTT,CAIKGNGGHPTNEKLFF
TRBJ1-2,NA,NA,TRBV1,TGCACCAGCAGCCAAGACAGGGGGCGGGACTATGGCTACACCTTC,CTSSQDRGRDYGYTF
TRBJ2-7,few,NA,TRBV15,TGTGCCACCAGCAGAGTTGGGGTGGGCTACGAGCAGTACTTC,CATSRVGVGYEQYF
TRBJ2-4,NA,NA,TRBV28,TGTGCCAGCAGTTCCCCCGGCGCCCGAAACATTCAGTACTTC,CASSSPGARNIQYF
TRBJ2-7,NA,NA,TRBV27,TGTGCCAGCAGGGGTCTCGCTAACGAGCAGTACTTC,CASRGLANEQYF
TRBJ2-5,NA,NA,TRBV13,TGTGCCAGCAGCTTATTTGACCAGGAGGGGGAGACCCAGTACTTC,CASSLFDQEGETQYF
TRBJ1-2,NA,NA,TRBV7-2,TGTGCCAGCAGCTCGGCAGGTTCCTATGGCTACACCTTC,CASSSAGSYGYTF
TRBJ1-5,NA,TRBD1,TRBV15,TGTGCCACCAGCAGGGCTGACAGGGCCAATCAGCCCCAGCATTTT,CATSRADRANQPQHF
TRBJ1-1,NA,NA,TRBV29-1,TGCAGCGTTGAAGACCCCACAGTCTCCTCCGAAGCTTTCTTT,CSVEDPTVSSEAFF
TRBJ2-7,NA,TRBD2,TRBV6-6,TGTGCCAGCACCACTAGCGGGGTCTACGAGCAGTACTTC,CASTTSGVYEQYF
TRBJ1-2,NA,NA,TRBV7-2,TGTGCCAGCAGCTTAGAAGGAACCAGGGCGGCCGGCTACACCTTC,CASSLEGTRAAGYTF
TRBJ1-1,NA,NA,TRBV19,TGTGCCAGTGGGGGTGGGCTTAACACTGAAGCTTTCTTT,CASGGGLNTEAFF
TRBJ2-7,NA,TRBD2,TRBV6-1,TGTGCCAGCAGTGAATTAGCCGGGACTAGCTACGAGCAGTACTTC,CASSELAGTSYEQYF